This entry features one T cell receptor (beta chain) sequence. Its antigen remains unknown. The CDR3 spans 11 residues. V shed 3 bases and J shed 7 bases, with 6 bases lying between them. Molecular barcoded adaptors covering alpha/delta and beta/gamma chains were used on roughly 400 ng RNA. TCRdb fed the reads into MiXCR, producing one record per CDR3 protein. This table has approximately 62,000 distinct CDR3 sequences, around 19% appearing once. These data originate in a study of read filtering for tumor transcriptome and immune sequencing. Study information: Mean patient age was about 66 years, range roughly 40 to 80; around 17 male, 14 to 15 female. R-ISS stage counts were under 10 for I, about 15 for II, 6 or 7 for III.

Study results and caveats: Without single-read clonotypes, shared clonotype proportions correlated more between IR-seq and RNA-seq.

Sequencing input: a population of CD138-negative cells sorted from bone marrow. V and J are TRBV12-3 or TRBV12-4 and TRBJ1-2; possibly TRBD1 for D (6 bases). This sequence originates from a donor at least 40 years old with multiple myeloma. CDR3 amino acids: CASSLGAGYTF. Written as DNA, the CDR3 is TGTGCCAGCAGTTTGGGGGCTGGCTACACCTTC.